This TCR beta chain derives from a study of cytomegalovirus exposure and HLA in healthy donors. Concerning this clone itself: Its cognate antigen is unknown.

Germline-derived CDR1 and CDR2 are SGHKS and YYEKEE (reference sequence). The CDR3 totals 18 residues. J was trimmed by 4 bases and V by 4 bases; bases with no gene match: 14. Measured with immunoSEQ multiplex PCR; TCRdb has only the in-frame clones, and not every one. The sample lists approximately 150,000 clones, less than 90% occurring once. The study's findings and limits: There were 150 or so TCR beta chains listed as cytomegalovirus-associated. Three CMV-associated chains proved CMV antigen-specific in vitro.

The source material was PBMCs. The clonotype comes from a man in his thirties or forties in good health and CMV-seropositive. This chain links TRBV5-5 with TRBJ1-6; TRBD1 matches at 7 bases. CDR3 sequence: CASSRRPTGDLYNSPLHF. CDR3 nucleotides: TGTGCCAGCAGCCGGCGCCCTACAGGGGATCTATATAATTCACCCCTCCACTTT.